This TCR beta chain was observed in a study of regulatory T cells in long-lasting Graves disease (dated by TCRdb to the early 2020s). Notes on the research overall: Persistent Graves' disease was defined as antithyroid drug treatment for over 5 years with persistently positive TSH receptor autoantibodies. Peripheral blood TCR sequencing and RNA sequencing compared persistent Graves' disease patients with newly diagnosed Graves' disease patients. A total of 35 or so samples were covered by TCR sequencing, comprising 13 persistent and roughly 20 newly diagnosed Graves' disease patients. The study was registered as a clinical trial and conducted in China. In the clinical cohort, patients with persistent Graves' disease had used antithyroid drugs for an average of about 10.3 years.

This clonotype was picked up many times. Its antigen is still unknown. No base quality values were provided; no much bigger clone lies one nucleotide off. The CDR1 and CDR2 encoded by the germline V gene (reference sequence) are MNHEY and SMNVEV. Spanning cysteine to phenylalanine, the CDR3 consists of 15 amino acids. CDR3 DNA only is kept here, 45 bases in frame from base 1. V lost 5 bases and J lost 4 bases; the stretch between them is 14 bases long. Broad study findings and their caveats: Persistent Graves' disease patients showed lower TCR Shannon entropy and fewer highly expanded clones than newly diagnosed patients, suggesting clonal expansion. The study examined only peripheral blood because the primary lesion, thyroid tissue, could not be accessed. Patients with persistent disease shared more public clonotypes (around 2,500) than newly diagnosed patients did (around 930). The authors noted that the small sample size was a limitation that may lower accuracy. Sequencing and analysis were restricted to the TCR beta chain. TRBV28, TRBJ1-2 and TRBJ2-5 were preferentially used in persistent disease, while TRBV20-1 and TRBJ2-1 were favored in newly diagnosed disease.

The time point label, read with the paper, signifies: persistent/refractory GD, antithyroid drugs over 5 years with positive TRAb. For both TCR sequencing and RNA sequencing, RNA was extracted from PBMCs using TRIzol. The diagnosis of Graves' disease was made according to American Thyroid Association guidelines. Recruitment of patients was carried out at an endocrinology department in Xi'an, China. Each patient gave about 10 milliliters of peripheral blood, collected in an EDTA anticoagulant tube. Ficoll Paque Plus density gradient separation was used to isolate PBMCs, and no further T cell sorting was performed. An Agilent 2100 Bioanalyzer and agarose gel were used to assess RNA quality, and a NanoDrop 2000 was used to measure RNA concentration. Library generation was performed with multiplex PCR. Sequencing relied on an Illumina HiSeq 4000. TCR beta libraries were built with iRepertoire HTBI primers and Arm-PCR amplification of CDR3 regions. Before sequencing, the PCR products went through gel purification. The authors' pipeline ran thus. Gene usage analysis of CDR3 amino acid clonotypes relied on the 60 or so TRBV and about 15 TRBJ segments identified across samples. COPE and FqMerger were used to merge the filtered high-quality paired reads into contigs. BLAST was used to align contigs to IMGT TRBV, TRBD and TRBJ reference genes, and CDR3 was defined according to IMGT. Clonotypes above 0.1% frequency were classified as highly expanded clones. Shannon entropy served as the measure of repertoire diversity, while the Gini coefficient captured V-J evenness. A clonotype found in more than one individual was treated as public. Clones were called with MiXCR by TCRdb after fastp trimmed the public reads at Q25, and only in-frame beta chains were retained. Each CDR3 protein gets just one entry, which takes the most common genes and DNA from the rows behind it. TCRdb, rather than the study authors, made the V and J calls. This sample lists 350,000 to 450,000 distinct CDR3 sequences; 20% to 25% were detected once. The ten largest make up roughly a quarter of the sample.

The receptor comes from a woman aged 40-49 years with Graves disease. Donor details come from another sample of the same person, matched by shared clones. The source was peripheral blood mononuclear cells (PBMCs), collected when the disease was refractory, from a patient treated with antithyroid drugs. The chain was built from TRBV27 and TRBJ1-4; TRBD1 is a possible D gene, resting on 5 matching bases. The CDR3: CASSPAGSINEKLFF. Here is the DNA: TGTGCCAGCAGTCCTGCAGGGTCTATTAATGAAAAACTGTTTTTT.